One TCR beta chain is described in this entry. The data were taken from a study of cytomegalovirus exposure and HLA in healthy donors. CDR3 size: 11 residues. Between the trimmed V and J ends, which lost 6 bases and 8 bases, there was a span of 13 bases. Germline loops: CDR1 DFQATT, CDR2 SNEGSKA (reference sequence). Use of 60 Vbeta and 13 Jbeta primers characterized the PCR. The assay was immunoSEQ multiplex PCR, and TCRdb's table has in-frame clones only and misses some. The sample consists of more than 140,000 clones, approximately 82% of them appearing once. This sequence was found in a man between 40 and 49 years old in good health and CMV-seronegative. The chain joins TRBV20-1 to TRBJ1-1, with a tentative D call TRBD1 (5 bases). Sequencing was carried out using PBMCs. The CDR3 protein is CSAQEEGEAFF. The CDR3 DNA sequence: TGCAGTGCACAAGAGGAGGGGGAAGCTTTCTTT.